This T cell receptor (beta chain) was observed in a study of B cell selection in AIRE deficiency. The regulatory T cell sort gate was CD4+CD25hiCD127low/negative. Method: immunoSEQ multiplex PCR; TCRdb's copy keeps in-frame clones and lacks some. Counted here are approximately 18,000 clones, just over 90% occurring once; the ten biggest clones make up roughly 0.8%. The germline CDR1 and CDR2 sequences are SEHNR and FQNEAQ (reference sequence). CDR3 length: 15 amino acids. V lost 4 bases, J lost 3 bases, and 7 bases stayed unmatched. This clone was detected only once. Source material: CD4+CD25+ Tregs sorted from PBMCs. The clonotype comes from a human donor in good health. This rearrangement joins TRBV7-9 to TRBJ2-3; TRBD2 matches at 7 bases. CDR3 coding DNA: TGTGCCAGCAGCTGGGAGGGATTTCCGACAGATACGCAGTATTTT. The encoded protein is CASSWEGFPTDTQYF.